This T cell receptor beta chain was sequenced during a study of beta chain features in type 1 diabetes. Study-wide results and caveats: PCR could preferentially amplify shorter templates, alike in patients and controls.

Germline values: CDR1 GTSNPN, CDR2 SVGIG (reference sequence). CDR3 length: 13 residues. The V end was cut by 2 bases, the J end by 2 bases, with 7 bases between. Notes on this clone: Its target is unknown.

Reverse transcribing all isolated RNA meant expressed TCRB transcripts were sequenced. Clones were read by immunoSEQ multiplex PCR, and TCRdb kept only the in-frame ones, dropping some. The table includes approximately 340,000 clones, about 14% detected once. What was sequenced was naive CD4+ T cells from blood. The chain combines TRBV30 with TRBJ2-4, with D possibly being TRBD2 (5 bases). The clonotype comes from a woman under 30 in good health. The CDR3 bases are TGTGCCTGGAGTCGGGGATCCAAAAACATTCAGTACTTC. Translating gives CAWSRGSKNIQYF.